The source of this TCR beta chain is a study of cytomegalovirus exposure and HLA in healthy donors. Notes on the study in general: A prior analysis recorded that most TCR beta V segments were productive about 87% or about 30% of the time. Researchers reportedly found TCR beta sequences accurately predicted most subjects' HLA-A and HLA-B alleles. The analysis excluded some indistinguishable V segments, including TRBV6-2 and TRBV6-3.

Germline trimming cut 3 bases from V and 1 base from J; bases unmatched to any gene: 10. Germline values: CDR1 MDHEN, CDR2 SYDVKM. This CDR3 contains 19 residues. About this clone: Its antigen is currently unknown.

PCR employed 60 Vbeta and 13 Jbeta primers. Data came from immunoSEQ multiplex PCR; TCRdb stores just in-frame clones and leaves some out. This table has 150,000 to 200,000 clones, roughly 87% appearing once. This chain connects TRBV28 to TRBJ2-7; 15 bases line up with TRBD2. The receptor's source is a girl aged 10 to 17 in good health and CMV-seropositive. Sequencing was done on a sample of PBMCs. Written as DNA, the CDR3 is TGTGCCAGCAGTTTGCATCTCCCCGGGACTAGCGGGGGGTCCTACGAGCAGTACTTC. Amino acid sequence: CASSLHLPGTSGGSYEQYF.